One sample yielded the 14 T cell receptor beta chains listed below, sequenced in a study of blood T cell repertoires in COVID-19. Sequencing used immunoSEQ multiplex PCR; TCRdb keeps in-frame clones, though not all of them. The table shows some 150,000 clones, with 80% to 85% occurring only once. Sequences were obtained from peripheral blood. These receptor sequences come from a woman between 65 and 79 years old with COVID-19, enrolled during active disease.

The CDR3 loop is CSVDETQGWLSGANVLTF. CDR3 DNA: TGCAGCGTTGATGAGACTCAGGGTTGGCTCTCTGGGGCCAACGTCCTGACTTTC. The rearrangement links TRBV29-1 to TRBJ2-6; a possible D gene is TRBD1 (5 bases). The CDR3 has 18 amino acids. Per germline, CDR1 SQVTM and CDR2 ANQGSEA. Trimming shortened V by 3 bases and J by 0 bases, and 18 bases separated the two germline ends.

The V call is TRBV19, the J call TRBJ1-6; 7 bases map to TRBD1. V trimming: 9 bases; J trimming: 12 bases; junction bases outside the gene matches: 2. Germline lookup yields CDR1 LNHDA and CDR2 SQIVND (reference sequence). This CDR3 contains 10 residues. The DNA of the CDR3 is TGTGCCAGCGGGGACAGACCCCTCCACTTT. It yields the protein CASGDRPLHF.

The gene calls are TRBV5-1 and TRBJ2-1, with TRBD2 matching 11 bases. CDR1 is SGHRS and CDR2 is YFSETQ in the germline V gene. This CDR3 comprises 16 residues. Trimming cost V 3 bases and J 7 bases; bases outside gene matches: 9. DNA for the CDR3: TGCGCCAGCAGCTGGTTACTAGCGGGAGCTCGTAATGAGCAGTTCTTC. Translating it yields CASSWLLAGARNEQFF.

This chain uses TRBV7-2 with TRBJ2-1, with 10 bases matching TRBD2. Per the germline V gene, CDR1 is SGHTA and CDR2 is FQGNSA. Trimming took 2 bases from V and 11 from J; bases not matched to a gene: 12. This CDR3 is built from 16 residues. DNA for the CDR3: TGTGCCAGCAGCTTAAGGGTGGGACCAGCGGGAGGGAAGCAGTTCTTC. This sequence encodes CASSLRVGPAGGKQFF.

The chain joins TRBV7-2 to TRBJ2-7; 7 bases match TRBD2. CDR3 length: 15 amino acids. With V trimmed by 5 bases and J by 2 bases, 9 bases remained unmatched. Germline values: CDR1 SGHTA, CDR2 FQGNSA. In DNA form, the CDR3 reads TGTGCCAGCAGCCCCGCCCTAGCGGTTACCTACGAGCAGTACTTC. It codes for CASSPALAVTYEQYF.

A single count supports this clone. The gene calls are TRBV21-1 and TRBJ2-1; the D call of TRBD2 is as the table states it, not checked on the DNA. TRBV21-1 is reported as a pseudogene. The CDR3 sequence is 16 residues long. The CDR3 DNA sequence: TGTGCCAGCAGCAAAGGACGGGTGAACGTCTACAATGAGCAGTTCTTC. Translation gives CASSKGRVNVYNEQFF.

This clone appeared a few times. This chain links TRBV18 with TRBJ2-7; TRBD1 might be the D (6 bases). Germline assignment: CDR1 KGHSH and CDR2 LQKENI. The germline V and J ends were trimmed by 4 bases and 6 bases, with 19 bases remaining between them. This CDR3 spans 15 amino acids. In nucleotides, the CDR3 is TGTGCCAGCTCACTTACCCAGGGGATCGCTAGCGAGCAGTACTTC. Protein: CASSLTQGIASEQYF.

This rearrangement joins TRBV7-8 to TRBJ2-7, with a possible D match to TRBD1 (5 bases). V was cut by 3 bases and J by 3 bases, with 9 bases left in between. The CDR3 runs to 13 residues. Germline V gene sequence: CDR1 SGHVS, CDR2 FQNEAQ. The CDR3 loop is CASSFQGNYEQYV. The DNA for the CDR3 is TGTGCCAGCAGCTTCCAGGGAAACTACGAGCAGTACGTC.

The CDR3 here is CASSFTGRETDTQYF. As DNA, the CDR3 is TGTGCCAGCAGTTTTACAGGGAGGGAAACAGATACGCAGTATTTT. V and J are TRBV27 and TRBJ2-3, with a tentative D call TRBD2 (7 bases). The V gene's germline CDR1 is MNHEY and CDR2 SMNVEV (reference sequence). This CDR3 has 15 residues. Trimming left V 3 bases short and J 3 bases short, with 13 bases between.

The chain links TRBV6-6 to TRBJ1-1; possibly TRBD1 for D (5 bases). V lost 5 bases, J lost 5 bases, and 15 bases lay in between. The CDR3 is 14 amino acids. CDR1 and CDR2 from the germline V gene are MNHNY and SVGAGI (reference sequence). The CDR3 sequence: CASSTSGSRTEAFF. The CDR3 bases are TGTGCCAGCAGTACATCAGGGTCACGGACTGAAGCTTTCTTT.

Points on this clone: Additional DNA sequences in this sample encode the identical CDR3. The V call is TRBV30, the J call TRBJ2-2, with 10 bases aligning to TRBD2. The CDR3 loop spans 15 amino acids. Germline V lookup: CDR1 GTSNPN, CDR2 SVGIG (reference sequence). The V and J ends lost 4 bases and 2 bases, in that order; junction bases with no gene match: 4. As DNA, the CDR3 is TGTGCCTGGAACCGACTAGCGGGTAACACCGGGGAGCTGTTTTTT. Protein: CAWNRLAGNTGELFF.

The chain combines TRBV19 with TRBJ1-5; D is unresolved. V dropped 0 bases and J dropped 2 bases, with 8 bases sitting between them. The CDR3 consists of 15 residues. CDR1 is LNHDA and CDR2 is SQIVND in the germline V gene (reference sequence). In DNA form, the CDR3 reads TGTGCCAGTAGTATAGAAGGTGGAGGCAATCAGCCCCAGCATTTT. It translates to CASSIEGGGNQPQHF.

Of note for this clone: One end of the junction fails to match germline, which may point to a read error. The chain employs TRBV5-1 and TRBJ2-1; 8 bases map to TRBD1. Germline CDR1 is SGHRS and CDR2 is YFSETQ. CDR3 length: 15 residues. The CDR3 DNA follows: TGCGCCAGCAGCTTGACGTCAGGGGGCTACGATGAGCAGTTCTTC. Translated, it gives CASSLTSGGYDEQFF.

The chain uses TRBV5-4 and TRBJ2-2; 10 bases agree with TRBD2. CDR3 size: 16 residues. Germline CDR1 and CDR2: SGHNT and YYREEE (reference sequence). V shed 5 bases, J shed 6 bases, and the junction held 10 bases outside the gene matches. CDR3 nucleotides: TGTGCCAGCAGTATCATAGCGGGGGGAGTCGCCGGGGAGCTGTTTTTT. Translated: CASSIIAGGVAGELFF.